This T cell receptor (beta chain) was observed in a study of T cell responses to AZD1222 COVID-19 vaccine. Study conclusions and caveats: Females outnumbered males among donors, who were mostly white British; clonal diversity was possibly underestimated.

Produced via immunoSEQ multiplex PCR; TCRdb's table is partial and in-frame only. The repertoire holds 150,000 to 200,000 clones, with around 90% as singletons. In the case of this clone: Its antigen remains unknown.

The CDR3 is made up of 15 amino acids. Trimming removed 3 bases from V and 3 bases from J; junction bases left unmatched: 8. CDR1 and CDR2 (germline): SGHKS, YYEKEE (reference sequence). The clonotype originates from an adult in good health. The sample in question was peripheral blood, obtained on day 0 of AZD1222 vaccination. The chain couples TRBV5-5 to TRBJ2-7; 8 bases fit TRBD2. In DNA, the CDR3 is TGTGCCAGCAGCTCGGGGGGGTCAGGCCTCTACGAGCAGTACTTC. Protein product: CASSSGGSGLYEQYF.